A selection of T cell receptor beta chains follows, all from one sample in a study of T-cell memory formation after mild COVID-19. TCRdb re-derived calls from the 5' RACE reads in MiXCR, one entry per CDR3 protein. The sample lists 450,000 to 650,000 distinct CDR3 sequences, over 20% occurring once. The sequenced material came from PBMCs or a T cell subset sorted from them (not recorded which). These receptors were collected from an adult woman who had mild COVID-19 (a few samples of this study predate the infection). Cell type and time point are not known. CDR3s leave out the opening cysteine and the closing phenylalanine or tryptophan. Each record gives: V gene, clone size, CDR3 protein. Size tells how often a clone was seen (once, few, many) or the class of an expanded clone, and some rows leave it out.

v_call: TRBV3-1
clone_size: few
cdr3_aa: ASSQGWGYKSYEQF

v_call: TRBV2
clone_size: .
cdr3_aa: ASREGRDSGANVLT

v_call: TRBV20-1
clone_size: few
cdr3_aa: SARDLTGGYEQF

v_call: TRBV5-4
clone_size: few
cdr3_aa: ASSLAASGGEDTQY

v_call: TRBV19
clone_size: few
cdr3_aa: ASSIGERIGETQY

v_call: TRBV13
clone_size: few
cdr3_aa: ASSFEALLTGGNEQF

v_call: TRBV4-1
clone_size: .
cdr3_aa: ASSQGEGQVYGYT

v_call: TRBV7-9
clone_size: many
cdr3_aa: ASSLGSGTEAF

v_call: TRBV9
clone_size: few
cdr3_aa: ASSVDLRLNQPQH

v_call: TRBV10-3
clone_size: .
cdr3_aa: AIRWTSGGASNTGELF

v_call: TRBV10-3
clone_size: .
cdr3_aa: AISDPGTVYETQY

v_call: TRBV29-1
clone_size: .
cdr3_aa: SVDPPTGTLETQY

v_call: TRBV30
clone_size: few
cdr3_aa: AWSVHAVRSNEQF

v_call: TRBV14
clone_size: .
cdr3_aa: ASSQGVPDEQY

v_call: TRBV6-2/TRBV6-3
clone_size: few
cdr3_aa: ASNSLEDTYTDTQY

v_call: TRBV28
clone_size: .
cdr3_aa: ASSSPEGLYEQY

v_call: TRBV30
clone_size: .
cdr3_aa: AWSYGVTGVRNEQF

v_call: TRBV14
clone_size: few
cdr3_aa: ASSRRRVETQY

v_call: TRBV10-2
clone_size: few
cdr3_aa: ASSEQGAPNEQF

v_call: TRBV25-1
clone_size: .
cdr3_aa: ASSDFHEQY

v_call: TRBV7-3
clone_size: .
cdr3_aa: ASSLFWGPYNEQF

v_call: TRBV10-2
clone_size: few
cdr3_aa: ASSEMGFQY

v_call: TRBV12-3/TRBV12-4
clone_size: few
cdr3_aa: ASSPRGTYNEQF

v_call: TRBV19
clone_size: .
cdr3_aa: ASRKAGLNTEAF

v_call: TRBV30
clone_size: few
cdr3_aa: AGYRTGYT

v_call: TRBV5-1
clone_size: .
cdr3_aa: ASSLGTAFPPYEQY

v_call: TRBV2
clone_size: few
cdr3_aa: ASRTSGQPNEQF

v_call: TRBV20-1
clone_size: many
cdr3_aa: SASGGNTEAF

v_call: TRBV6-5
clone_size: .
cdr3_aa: ASSYQVGGTEAF

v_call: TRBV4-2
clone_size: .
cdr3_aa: ASSQVMTTGINTYEQY

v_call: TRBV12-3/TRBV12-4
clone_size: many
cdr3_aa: ASSGTSGSYEQY

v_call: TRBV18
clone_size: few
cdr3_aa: ASSPGLAGVSGEQY

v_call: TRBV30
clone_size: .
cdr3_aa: AWSGELAGGQQY

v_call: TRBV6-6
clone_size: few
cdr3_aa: ASRDRGGNTEAF

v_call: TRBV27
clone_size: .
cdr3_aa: ASKWAGQNTEAF

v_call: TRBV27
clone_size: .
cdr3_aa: ASSGTGSNTGELF

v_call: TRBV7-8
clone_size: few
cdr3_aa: ASSLYGTSGILNNEQF

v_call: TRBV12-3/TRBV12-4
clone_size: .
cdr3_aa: ASSPPHPLYEQY

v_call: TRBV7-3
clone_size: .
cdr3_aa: ASSLTLLARDTQY

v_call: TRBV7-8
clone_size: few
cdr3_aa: ASSLAVGAGWLETQY

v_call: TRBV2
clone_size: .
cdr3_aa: ASTEGGSEKLF

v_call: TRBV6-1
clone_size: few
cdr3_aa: ASSVEAPDRYNEQF

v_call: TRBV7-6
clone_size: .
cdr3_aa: ASSLGGLKLETQY

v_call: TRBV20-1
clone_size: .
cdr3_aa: SARDHSIGYEQY

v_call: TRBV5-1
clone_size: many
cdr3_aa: ASREGEAYEQY

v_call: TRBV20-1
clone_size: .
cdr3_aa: SAAPYNEQF

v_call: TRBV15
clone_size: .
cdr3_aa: ATSPWDRAQETQY